The source of this T cell receptor (beta chain) is a study of CD8 T cells in ankylosing spondylitis. Broader study findings: Some motif variants were previously reported in reactive arthritis synovial fluid and blood. Reportedly, disease-linked clones are significantly enriched in ankylosing spondylitis patients' matched synovial fluid. Typical of ankylosing spondylitis blood, it appeared, was a TCR beta motif of several highly homologous variants.

TCRdb fed the 5' RACE reads into MiXCR, producing one record per CDR3 protein. Found here are fewer than 400,000 distinct CDR3 sequences, about 22% of them singletons; the top ten hold approximately 16%. A note on this clonotype: The antigen remains unidentified.

This CDR3 has 15 residues. Germline CDR1 reads KGHSH; CDR2 reads LQKENI. Trimming took 5 bases from V and 1 from J; bases not matched to a gene: 6. The rearrangement links TRBV18 to TRBJ1-1, with 8 bases aligning to TRBD1. The sample comprised blood, either unsorted or a sorted T cell fraction (not recorded which). This sequence was found in a male donor with ankylosing spondylitis. The CDR3 here is CASSTTGVGNTEAFF. The CDR3 DNA reads as TGTGCCAGCTCAACGACAGGGGTCGGGAACACTGAAGCTTTCTTT.